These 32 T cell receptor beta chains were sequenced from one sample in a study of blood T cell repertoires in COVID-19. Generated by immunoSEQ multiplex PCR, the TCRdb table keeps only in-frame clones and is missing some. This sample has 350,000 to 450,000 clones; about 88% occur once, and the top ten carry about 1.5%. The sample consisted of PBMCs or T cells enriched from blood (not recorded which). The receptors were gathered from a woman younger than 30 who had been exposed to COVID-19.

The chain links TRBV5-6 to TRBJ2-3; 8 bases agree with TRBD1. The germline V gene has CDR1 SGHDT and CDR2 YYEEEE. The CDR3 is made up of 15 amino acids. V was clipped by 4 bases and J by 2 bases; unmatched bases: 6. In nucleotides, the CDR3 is TGTGCCAGCAGCGCCGGGACAGGCTCCACAGATACGCAGTATTTT. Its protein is CASSAGTGSTDTQYF. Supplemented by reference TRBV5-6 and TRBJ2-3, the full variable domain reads DAGVTQSPTHLIKTRGQQVTLRCSPKSGHDTVSWYQQALGQGPQFIFQYYEEEERQRGNFPDRFSGHQFPNYSSELNVNALLLGDSALYLCASSAGTGSTDTQYFGPGTRLTVL.

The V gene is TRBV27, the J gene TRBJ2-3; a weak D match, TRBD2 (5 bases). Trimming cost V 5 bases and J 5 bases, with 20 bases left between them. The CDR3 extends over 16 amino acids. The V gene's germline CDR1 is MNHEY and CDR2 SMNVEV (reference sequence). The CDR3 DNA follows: TGTGCCAGCAGTCCGACCCTTACTGGACTTCTAGATACGCAGTATTTT. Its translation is CASSPTLTGLLDTQYF.

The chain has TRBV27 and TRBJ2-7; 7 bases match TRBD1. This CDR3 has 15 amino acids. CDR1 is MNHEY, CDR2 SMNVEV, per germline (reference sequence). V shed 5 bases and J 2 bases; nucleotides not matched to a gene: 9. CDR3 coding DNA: TGTGCCAGCAGTGCCGACAGGGATTCCCCCTACGAGCAGTACTTC. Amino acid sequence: CASSADRDSPYEQYF.

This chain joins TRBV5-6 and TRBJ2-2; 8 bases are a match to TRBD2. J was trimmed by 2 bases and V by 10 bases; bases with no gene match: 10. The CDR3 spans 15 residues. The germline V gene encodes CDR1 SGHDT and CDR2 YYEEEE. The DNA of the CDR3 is TGTGCCGCCTCAGGCGGGGGGCCTAACACCGGGGAGCTGTTTTTT. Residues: CAASGGGPNTGELFF.

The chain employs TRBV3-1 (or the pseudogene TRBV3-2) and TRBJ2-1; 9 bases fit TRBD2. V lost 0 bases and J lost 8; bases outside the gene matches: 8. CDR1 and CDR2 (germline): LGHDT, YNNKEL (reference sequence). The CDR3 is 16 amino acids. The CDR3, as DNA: TGTGCCAGCAGCCAAGAGAGAGTAGCGGGAGATGATGAGCAGTTCTTC. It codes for CASSQERVAGDDEQFF.

The DNA of the CDR3 is TGTGCCTGGAGCGCTGGACTAGCGGGGGGGGATGAGCAGTTCTTC. Protein product: CAWSAGLAGGDEQFF. J is TRBJ2-1 and V is TRBV30; 15 bases agree with TRBD2. This CDR3 comprises 15 residues. Germline V gene lookup returns CDR1 GTSNPN and CDR2 SVGIG (reference sequence). V trimming: 3 bases; J trimming: 8 bases; junction bases outside the gene matches: 5.

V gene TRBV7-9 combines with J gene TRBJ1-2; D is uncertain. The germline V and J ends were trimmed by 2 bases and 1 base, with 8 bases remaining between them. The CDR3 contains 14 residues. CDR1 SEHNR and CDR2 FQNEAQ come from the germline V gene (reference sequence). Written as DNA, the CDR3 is TGTGCCAGCAGCTTACGTCAGAATAACTATGGCTACACCTTC. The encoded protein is CASSLRQNNYGYTF.

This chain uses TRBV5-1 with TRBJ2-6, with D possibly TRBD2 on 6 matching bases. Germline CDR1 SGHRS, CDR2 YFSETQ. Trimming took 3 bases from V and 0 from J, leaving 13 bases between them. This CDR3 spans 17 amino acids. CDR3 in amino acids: CASSWGDVNSGANVLTF. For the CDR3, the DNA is TGCGCCAGCAGCTGGGGGGACGTAAACTCTGGGGCCAACGTCCTGACTTTC.

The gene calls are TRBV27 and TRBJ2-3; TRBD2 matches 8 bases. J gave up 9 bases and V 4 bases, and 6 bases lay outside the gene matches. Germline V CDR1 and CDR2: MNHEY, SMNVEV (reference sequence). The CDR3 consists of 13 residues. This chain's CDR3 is CASSSAREGTQYF. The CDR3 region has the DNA TGTGCCAGCAGTTCTGCCCGGGAGGGAACGCAGTATTTT.

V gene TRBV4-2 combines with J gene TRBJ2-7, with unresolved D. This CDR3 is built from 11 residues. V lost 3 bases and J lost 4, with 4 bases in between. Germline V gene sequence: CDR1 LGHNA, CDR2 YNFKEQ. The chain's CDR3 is CASSHQYEQYF. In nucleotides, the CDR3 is TGTGCCAGCAGCCATCAGTACGAGCAGTACTTC.

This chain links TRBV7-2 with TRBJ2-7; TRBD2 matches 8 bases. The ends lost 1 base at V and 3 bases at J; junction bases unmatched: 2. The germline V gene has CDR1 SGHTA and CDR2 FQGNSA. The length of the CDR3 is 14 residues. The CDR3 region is CASSLGSGVYEQYF. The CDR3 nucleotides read TGTGCCAGCAGCTTAGGTAGCGGGGTCTACGAGCAGTACTTC.

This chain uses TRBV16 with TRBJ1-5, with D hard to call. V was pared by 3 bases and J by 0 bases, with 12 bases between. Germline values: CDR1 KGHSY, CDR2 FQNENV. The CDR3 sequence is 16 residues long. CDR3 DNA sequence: TGTGCCAGCAGCCATCAGGTCTGGTATAGCAATCAGCCCCAGCATTTT. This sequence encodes CASSHQVWYSNQPQHF.

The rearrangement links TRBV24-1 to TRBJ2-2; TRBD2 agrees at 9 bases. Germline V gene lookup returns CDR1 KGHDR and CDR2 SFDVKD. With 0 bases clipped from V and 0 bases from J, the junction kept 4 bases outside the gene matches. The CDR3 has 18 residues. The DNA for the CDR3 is TGTGCCACCAGTGATTTGCGGGCTAGCGGGGCGAACACCGGGGAGCTGTTTTTT. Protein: CATSDLRASGANTGELFF.

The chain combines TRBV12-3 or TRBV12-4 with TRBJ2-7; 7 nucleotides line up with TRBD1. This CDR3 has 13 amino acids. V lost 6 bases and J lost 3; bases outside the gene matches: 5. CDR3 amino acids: CASSWDRLYEQYF. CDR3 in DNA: TGTGCCAGCAGCTGGGACAGACTCTACGAGCAGTACTTC.

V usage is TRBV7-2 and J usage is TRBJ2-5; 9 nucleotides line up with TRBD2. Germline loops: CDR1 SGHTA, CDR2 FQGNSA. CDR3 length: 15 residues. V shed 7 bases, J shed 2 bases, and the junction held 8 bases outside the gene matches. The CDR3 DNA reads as TGTGCCAGCACCCGCCGACTAGCGGAGCAAGAGACCCAGTACTTC. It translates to CASTRRLAEQETQYF.

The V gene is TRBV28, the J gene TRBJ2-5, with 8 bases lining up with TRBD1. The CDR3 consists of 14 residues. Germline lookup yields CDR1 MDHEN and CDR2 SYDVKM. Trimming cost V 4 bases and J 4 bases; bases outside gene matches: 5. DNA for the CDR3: TGTGCCAGCAGTTCCGGGACAGGTCTAGAGACCCAGTACTTC. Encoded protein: CASSSGTGLETQYF.

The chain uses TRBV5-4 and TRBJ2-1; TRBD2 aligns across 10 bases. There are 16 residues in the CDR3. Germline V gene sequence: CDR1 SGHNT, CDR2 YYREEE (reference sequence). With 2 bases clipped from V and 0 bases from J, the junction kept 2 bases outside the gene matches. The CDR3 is CASSFSSGGSYNEQFF. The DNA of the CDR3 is TGTGCCAGCAGCTTTTCTAGCGGGGGCTCCTACAATGAGCAGTTCTTC. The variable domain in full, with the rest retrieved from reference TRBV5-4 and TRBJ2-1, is ETGVTQSPTHLIKTRGQQVTLRCSSQSGHNTVSWYQQALGQGPQFIFQYYREEENGRGNFPPRFSGLQFPNYSSELNVNALELDDSALYLCASSFSSGGSYNEQFFGPGTRLTVL.

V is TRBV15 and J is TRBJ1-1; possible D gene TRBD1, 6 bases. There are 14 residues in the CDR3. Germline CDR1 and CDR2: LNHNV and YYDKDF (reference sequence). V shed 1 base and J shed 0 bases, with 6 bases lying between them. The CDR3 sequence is CATSRAGVNTEAFF. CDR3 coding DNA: TGTGCCACCAGCAGAGCAGGGGTGAACACTGAAGCTTTCTTT.

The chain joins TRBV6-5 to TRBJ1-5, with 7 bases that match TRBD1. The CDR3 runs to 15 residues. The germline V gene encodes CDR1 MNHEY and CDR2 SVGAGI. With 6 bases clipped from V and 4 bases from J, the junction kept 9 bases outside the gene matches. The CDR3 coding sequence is TGTGCCAGCAGCCGGGACAGCCCCCTGAATCAGCCCCAGCATTTT. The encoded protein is CASSRDSPLNQPQHF.

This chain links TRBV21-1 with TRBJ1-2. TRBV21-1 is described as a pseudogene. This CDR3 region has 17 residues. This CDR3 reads CASSEGGEPIANYGYTF. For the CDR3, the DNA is TGTGCCAGCAGCGAGGGCGGAGAGCCTATAGCTAACTATGGCTACACCTTC.

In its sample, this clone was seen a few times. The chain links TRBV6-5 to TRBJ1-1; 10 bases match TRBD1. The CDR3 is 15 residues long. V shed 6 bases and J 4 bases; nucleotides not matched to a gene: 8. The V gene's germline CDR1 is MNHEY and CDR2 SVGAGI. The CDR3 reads CASSPDRGRTTEAFF. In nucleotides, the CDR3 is TGTGCCAGCAGCCCAGACAGGGGGCGCACCACTGAAGCTTTCTTT.

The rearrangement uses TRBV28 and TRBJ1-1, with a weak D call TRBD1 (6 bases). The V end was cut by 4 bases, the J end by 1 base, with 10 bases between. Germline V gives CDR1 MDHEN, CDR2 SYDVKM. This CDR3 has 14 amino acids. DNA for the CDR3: TGTGCCAGCAGTTGGACAGAGGGGAACACTGAAGCTTTCTTT. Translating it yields CASSWTEGNTEAFF.

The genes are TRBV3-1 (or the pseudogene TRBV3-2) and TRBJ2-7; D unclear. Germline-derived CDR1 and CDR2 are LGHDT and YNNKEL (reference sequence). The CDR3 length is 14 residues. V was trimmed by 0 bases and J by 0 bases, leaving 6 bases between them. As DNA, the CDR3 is TGTGCCAGCAGCCAAGATCGCAGCTCCTACGAGCAGTACTTC. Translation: CASSQDRSSYEQYF.

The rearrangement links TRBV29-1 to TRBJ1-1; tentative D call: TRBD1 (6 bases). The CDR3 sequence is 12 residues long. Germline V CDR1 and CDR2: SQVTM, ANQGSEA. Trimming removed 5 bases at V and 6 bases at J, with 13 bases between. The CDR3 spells CSVPDRHSEAFF. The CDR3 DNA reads TGCAGCGTTCCTGACAGGCACTCTGAAGCTTTCTTT.

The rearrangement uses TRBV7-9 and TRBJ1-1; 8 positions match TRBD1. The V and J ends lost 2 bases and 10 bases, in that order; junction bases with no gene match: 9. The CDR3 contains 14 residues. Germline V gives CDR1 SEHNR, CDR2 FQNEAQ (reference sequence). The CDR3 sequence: CASSLYTGTGRAFF. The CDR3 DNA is TGTGCCAGCAGCTTATACACCGGGACAGGTAGAGCTTTCTTT.

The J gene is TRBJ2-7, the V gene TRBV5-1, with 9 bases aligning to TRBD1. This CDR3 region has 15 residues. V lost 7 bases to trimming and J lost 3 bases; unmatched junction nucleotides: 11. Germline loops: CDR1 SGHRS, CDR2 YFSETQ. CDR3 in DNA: TGCGCCAGCCGATTGGGACAGGGTTCCCTCTACGAGCAGTACTTC. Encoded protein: CASRLGQGSLYEQYF.

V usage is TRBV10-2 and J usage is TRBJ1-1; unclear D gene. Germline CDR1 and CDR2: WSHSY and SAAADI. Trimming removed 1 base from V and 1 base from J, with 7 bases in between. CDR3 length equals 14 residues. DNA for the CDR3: TGCGCCAGCAGTGAGTTTCCCGGGAACACTGAAGCTTTCTTT. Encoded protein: CASSEFPGNTEAFF.

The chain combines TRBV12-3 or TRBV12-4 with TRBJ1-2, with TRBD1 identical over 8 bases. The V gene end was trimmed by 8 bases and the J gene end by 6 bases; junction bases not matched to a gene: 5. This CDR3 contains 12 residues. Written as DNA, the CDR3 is TGTGCCAGCGGACAGGGTTTTAATGGCTACACCTTC. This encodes CASGQGFNGYTF.

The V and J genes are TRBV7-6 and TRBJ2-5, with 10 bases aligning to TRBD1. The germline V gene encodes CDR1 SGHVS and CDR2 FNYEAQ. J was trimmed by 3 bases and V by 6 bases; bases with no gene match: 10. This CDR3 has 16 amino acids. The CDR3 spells CASSRTGGSGKETQYF. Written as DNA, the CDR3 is TGTGCCAGCAGTAGGACAGGGGGATCGGGAAAAGAGACCCAGTACTTC.

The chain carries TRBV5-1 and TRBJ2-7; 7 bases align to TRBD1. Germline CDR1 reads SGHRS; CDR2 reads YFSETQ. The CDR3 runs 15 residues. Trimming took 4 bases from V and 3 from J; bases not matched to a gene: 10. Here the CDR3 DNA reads TGCGCCAGCAGCGCCCACAGGGGTTGGGACTACGAGCAGTACTTC. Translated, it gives CASSAHRGWDYEQYF.

The CDR3 DNA is TGTGCCAGTAGAGAGACCGGGACAGGGCTGTCCTACGAGCAGTACTTC. It codes for CASRETGTGLSYEQYF. The V and J genes are TRBV19 and TRBJ2-7, with 9 bases identical to TRBD1. Germline CDR1 is LNHDA and CDR2 is SQIVND (reference sequence). V lost 6 bases to trimming and J lost 1 base; unmatched junction nucleotides: 10. The length of the CDR3 is 16 residues.

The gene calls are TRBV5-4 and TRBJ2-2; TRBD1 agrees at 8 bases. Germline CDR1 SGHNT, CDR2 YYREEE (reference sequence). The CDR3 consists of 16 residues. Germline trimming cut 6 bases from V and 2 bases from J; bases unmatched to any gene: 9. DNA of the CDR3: TGTGCCAGCACCACAACGGGACAGGCCAACACCGGGGAGCTGTTTTTT. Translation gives CASTTTGQANTGELFF. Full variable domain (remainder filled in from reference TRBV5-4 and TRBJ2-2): ETGVTQSPTHLIKTRGQQVTLRCSSQSGHNTVSWYQQALGQGPQFIFQYYREEENGRGNFPPRFSGLQFPNYSSELNVNALELDDSALYLCASTTTGQANTGELFFGEGSRLTVL.